The TCR beta chain described here comes from a study of metastatic and nonmetastatic thyroid tumors. In the study overall: Comparison of repertoires was carried out across blood and tumor or nodule tissue from malignant and benign thyroid patients.

As processed by the authors: The authors used CDR3 differences across clinicopathological groups to build a distant-metastasis classifier for papillary thyroid cancer. TCRdb re-clonotyped the PCR reads through MiXCR. The V and J calls were determined by TCRdb, not by the authors. There are some 30,000 clones in the sample; more than 10% occur only once, and about a sixth lies in the top ten. With regard to this clone: The antigen is unknown.

Prior to thyroid surgery, none of the patients had received any treatment. Regarding the study as a whole: Malignant thyroid tumors reportedly had TCR beta diversity that was significantly higher than in benign nodules, in blood and tumor.

Germline lookup yields CDR1 SGDLS and CDR2 YYNGEE. V lost 0 bases to trimming and J lost 2 bases, with 7 bases between them. The CDR3 loop spans 14 amino acids. The gene calls are TRBV9 and TRBJ2-3, with D unclear. The sample was blood. The sequence came from a female donor with papillary thyroid cancer or a benign thyroid nodule (not recorded which). Some clones in this sample may be carry-over from other donors' samples. The CDR3 region has the DNA TGTGCCAGCAGCGTAGCCGGGTTCACAGATACGCAGTATTTT. This translates into CASSVAGFTDTQYF.